Each of the 20 T cell receptor beta chains below was sequenced from the same sample in a study of beta chain features in type 1 diabetes. cDNA synthesis used the whole RNA isolate, giving expressed TCRB sequences. Clones were read by immunoSEQ multiplex PCR, and TCRdb kept only the in-frame ones, dropping some. This sample carries around 300,000 clones, 11% to 15% of them seen once, and the ten largest clones take roughly 6.7%. Sequenced sample: central memory CD4+ T cells from blood. The receptors come from a man aged 25 to 40 in good health.

A few counts support this clone. This chain links TRBV4-1 with TRBJ2-3; TRBD2 aligns across 7 bases. This CDR3 contains 17 residues. V lost 2 bases, J lost 0 bases, and 8 bases stayed unmatched. From germline, CDR1 is MGHRA and CDR2 YSYEKL. The CDR3 protein is CASSQSISGSSTDTQYF. DNA for the CDR3: TGCGCCAGCAGCCAATCAATTAGCGGGTCTAGCACAGATACGCAGTATTTT.

In this sample, this clone turned up a few times. Written as DNA, the CDR3 is TGTGCCAGCAGTTACAGGGTACAAACCGGGGAGCTGTTTTTT. Its translation is CASSYRVQTGELFF. The chain employs TRBV27 and TRBJ2-2; maybe TRBD1 (6 bases). V was pared by 4 bases and J by 5 bases, with 11 bases between. The CDR3 loop spans 14 amino acids. In germline, CDR1 is MNHEY, CDR2 SMNVEV (reference sequence).

The chain recombines TRBV19 with TRBJ1-1, with D possibly matching TRBD1 (5 bases). Germline V gene lookup returns CDR1 LNHDA and CDR2 SQIVND (reference sequence). This CDR3 region has 14 residues. Trimming removed 2 bases at V and 1 base at J, with 8 bases between. CDR3 DNA: TGTGCCAGTAGTATACTCGGGGGGAACACTGAAGCTTTCTTT. Its protein product is CASSILGGNTEAFF.

There are a few counts of this clone. This sequence joins TRBV11-3 and TRBJ2-5; no reliable D call. Trimming took 6 bases from V and 5 from J, leaving 7 bases between them. Germline-derived CDR1 and CDR2 are SGHNT and YENEEA. The CDR3 length is 11 residues. In DNA, the CDR3 is TGTGCCAGCAGTACTGGGGAGACCCAGTACTTC. Protein product: CASSTGETQYF.

The CDR3 nucleotides read TGTGCCAGCCCCGCCGGGGGGACAGGGTCCGCTGAAGCTTTCTTT. The encoded protein is CASPAGGTGSAEAFF. The chain carries TRBV28 and TRBJ1-1; 9 nucleotides line up with TRBD1. The germline V gene encodes CDR1 MDHEN and CDR2 SYDVKM. The CDR3 has 15 residues. J lost 6 bases, V lost 8 bases, and 13 bases had no gene match. The full variable domain, rest sourced from reference TRBV28 and TRBJ1-1, is DVKVTQSSRYLVKRTGEKVFLECVQDMDHENMFWYRQDPGLGLRLIYFSYDVKMKEKGDIPEGYSVSREKKERFSLILESASTNQTSMYLCASPAGGTGSAEAFFGQGTRLTVV.

In this sample, this clone turned up many times. The rearrangement uses TRBV7-2 and TRBJ2-4; the D gene is possibly TRBD2 (5 bases). The CDR3 covers 12 residues. CDR1 SGHTA and CDR2 FQGNSA come from the germline V gene. The V end lost 5 bases, the J end lost 7 bases, and 9 bases lay between the germline ends. CDR3 DNA sequence: TGTGCCAGCAGCGCACTAGGGAACATTCAGTACTTC. It codes for CASSALGNIQYF.

The J gene is TRBJ1-5, the V gene TRBV9; 7 positions agree with TRBD1. Per germline, CDR1 SGDLS and CDR2 YYNGEE. The CDR3 runs 16 residues. With 0 bases clipped from V and 0 bases from J, the junction kept 3 bases outside the gene matches. As DNA, the CDR3 is TGTGCCAGCAGCGTAGGGACAGGTTATAGCAATCAGCCCCAGCATTTT. This encodes CASSVGTGYSNQPQHF. The whole variable domain, filled in from reference TRBV9 and TRBJ1-5, reads DSGVTQTPKHLITATGQRVTLRCSPRSGDLSVYWYQQSLDQGLQFLIQYYNGEERAKGNILERFSAQQFPDLHSELNLSSLELGDSALYFCASSVGTGYSNQPQHFGDGTRLSIL.

This clone was recorded a few times. The chain carries TRBV5-6 and TRBJ2-6; D ambiguous. Germline V CDR1 and CDR2: SGHDT, YYEEEE. Trimming took off 0 bases at V and 0 bases at J, with 7 bases between the two ends. The CDR3 extends over 16 amino acids. The CDR3, as DNA: TGTGCCAGCAGCTTGGTGGAGCCCTCTGGGGCCAACGTCCTGACTTTC. Translation gives CASSLVEPSGANVLTF.

About this clone: The germline gene is not matched at one end of the junction; a read error may be the cause. The V call is TRBV6-6, the J call TRBJ2-1, with TRBD1 matching over 8 bases. CDR3 length: 14 residues. The germline V gene has CDR1 MNHNY and CDR2 SVGAGI (reference sequence). The CDR3 loop is CAISESGGSWEQFF. The CDR3, as DNA: TGTGCCATCAGTGAGTCAGGGGGCAGTTGGGAGCAGTTCTTC.

This clone was seen more than once but under ten times. Other DNA variants within this sample encode the same CDR3. V and J are TRBV9 and TRBJ1-2; 9 bases fit TRBD1. With 3 bases clipped from V and 2 bases from J, the junction kept 2 bases outside the gene matches. This CDR3 region has 14 residues. Germline CDR1 SGDLS, CDR2 YYNGEE. CDR3 residues: CASSATGGNYGYTF. In DNA form, the CDR3 reads TGTGCCAGCAGCGCGACAGGGGGAAACTATGGCTACACCTTC.

The chain carries TRBV28 and TRBJ1-2; D remains unclear. The CDR3 contains 12 residues. Germline assignment: CDR1 MDHEN and CDR2 SYDVKM. Trimming shortened V by 2 bases and J by 5 bases, and 6 bases separated the two germline ends. As DNA, the CDR3 is TGTGCCAGCAGTTTAGCGGGGTATGGCTACACCTTC. Protein product: CASSLAGYGYTF.

This clone has more than one count but fewer than ten. The J gene is TRBJ1-5, the V gene TRBV7-9; 8 bases map to TRBD1. V shed 5 bases and J 10 bases; nucleotides not matched to a gene: 10. CDR3 length equals 14 residues. In germline, CDR1 is SEHNR, CDR2 FQNEAQ (reference sequence). The CDR3 region has the DNA TGTGCCAGCAGCGCCAATGACAGGGGAGGACCCCAGCATTTT. Its protein product is CASSANDRGGPQHF.

This clone was detected only a few times. The chain employs TRBV19 and TRBJ1-5; TRBD1 might be the D (5 bases). The V and J ends lost 4 bases and 4 bases respectively, with 14 bases between them. Germline CDR1 reads LNHDA; CDR2 reads SQIVND (reference sequence). The CDR3 totals 15 residues. CDR3 sequence: CASSTQGGQNQPQHF. As DNA, the CDR3 is TGTGCCAGTAGTACCCAGGGCGGTCAGAATCAGCCCCAGCATTTT.

V usage is TRBV7-2 and J usage is TRBJ1-2; 10 bases agree with TRBD1. Germline-derived CDR1 and CDR2 are SGHTA and FQGNSA. The CDR3 runs to 15 residues. V was clipped by 4 bases and J by 4 bases; unmatched bases: 6. The CDR3 protein is CASSSLTGGAYGYTF. Here the CDR3 DNA reads TGTGCCAGCAGCTCGCTGACAGGGGGCGCCTATGGCTACACCTTC.

This clone was seen more than once but under ten times. This rearrangement joins TRBV5-1 to TRBJ2-7, with 7 positions matching TRBD2. This CDR3 spans 14 amino acids. V dropped 4 bases and J dropped 3; count of bases not matched to a gene: 7. Germline V lookup: CDR1 SGHRS, CDR2 YFSETQ. CDR3 sequence (DNA): TGCGCCAGCAGCCCTGACGGGGGGTTCTACGAGCAGTACTTC. Protein product: CASSPDGGFYEQYF.

The chain couples TRBV11-3 to TRBJ1-1; no firm D call. The CDR3 length is 14 residues. Trimming shortened V by 2 bases and J by 0 bases, and 7 bases separated the two germline ends. The V gene's germline CDR1 is SGHNT and CDR2 YENEEA. This chain's CDR3 is CASSLMGLNTEAFF. The CDR3 coding sequence is TGTGCCAGCAGCTTAATGGGGTTGAACACTGAAGCTTTCTTT. Supplemented by reference TRBV11-3 and TRBJ1-1, the full variable domain reads EAGVVQSPRYKIIEKKQPVAFWCNPISGHNTLYWYLQNLGQGPELLIRYENEEAVDDSQLPKDRFSAERLKGVDSTLKIQPAELGDSAVYLCASSLMGLNTEAFFGQGTRLTVV.

This clone showed up just a few times. The genes are TRBV9 and TRBJ2-1; D gene uncertain. The V gene's germline CDR1 is SGDLS and CDR2 YYNGEE. The CDR3 is made up of 13 amino acids. V dropped 0 bases and J dropped 8 bases, with 9 bases sitting between them. CDR3 residues: CASSVALIDEQFF. The CDR3 DNA follows: TGTGCCAGCAGCGTAGCTTTGATAGATGAGCAGTTCTTC.

This sequence joins TRBV7-2 and TRBJ2-3; no firm D call. Per germline, CDR1 SGHTA and CDR2 FQGNSA. The CDR3 has 13 residues. Trimming stripped 2 bases from V and 6 bases from J, with 9 bases between. The CDR3 DNA sequence: TGTGCCAGCAGCTTATTTAACGAGGATACGCAGTATTTT. It codes for CASSLFNEDTQYF.

This rearrangement joins TRBV18 to TRBJ1-1, with D perhaps matching TRBD1 (6 bases). Trimming pared 6 bases from V and 4 bases from J, leaving 21 bases between. Germline assignment: CDR1 KGHSH and CDR2 LQKENI. This CDR3 comprises 16 residues. This CDR3 reads CASSKGTPAGGTEAFF. The CDR3 DNA is TGTGCCAGCTCGAAGGGGACACCGGCGGGCGGCACTGAAGCTTTCTTT.

This clone has just a few counts. V and J are TRBV20-1 and TRBJ2-5; no definite D call. The germline CDR1 and CDR2 sequences are DFQATT and SNEGSKA (reference sequence). This CDR3 is built from 10 residues. Between the trimmed V and J ends, which lost 2 bases and 5 bases, there was a span of 3 bases. In DNA form, the CDR3 reads TGCAGTGCTAGACAGGAGACCCAGTACTTC. It encodes CSARQETQYF.